The 4 T cell receptor beta chains below come from one sample, sequenced in a study of blood T cell repertoires in COVID-19 (dated by TCRdb to 2019 to 2021). The method behind the library was the immunoSEQ multiplex PCR assay. TCRdb retrieved this table from immuneACCESS and kept in-frame rearrangements only. Not all clones are present; in checked studies, unresolved V genes account for under half, and no reason is known for the remainder. This sample comprises approximately 300,000 clones, approximately 83% of them detected only once. The ten top clones hold approximately 4.2% of the sample. Sequenced: PBMCs or T cells enriched from blood (not recorded which). These receptors all come from a woman in her 30s who had recovered from COVID-19.

The gene calls are TRBV25-1 and TRBJ1-1; no clear D. V was pared by 5 bases and J by 3 bases, with 16 bases between. CDR3 size: 15 residues. The germline gives CDR1 MGHDK, CDR2 SYGVNS. CDR3 in DNA: TGTGCCAGCAGTCCTGGTGGACTGCGGGACACTGAAGCTTTCTTT. Protein sequence: CASSPGGLRDTEAFF.

This rearrangement joins TRBV19 to TRBJ2-5, with TRBD1 as a possible D gene (6 bases). This CDR3 comprises 16 residues. The V end was cut by 4 bases, the J end by 2 bases, with 17 bases between. The V gene's germline CDR1 is LNHDA and CDR2 SQIVND (reference sequence). CDR3 DNA sequence: TGTGCCAGTAGTACCCGGACAGCAATCCCTCAAGAGACCCAGTACTTC. Protein product: CASSTRTAIPQETQYF. Full variable domain (missing parts from reference TRBV19 and TRBJ2-5): DGGITQSPKYLFRKEGQNVTLSCEQNLNHDAMYWYRQDPGQGLRLIYYSQIVNDFQKGDIAEGYSVSREKKESFPLTVTSAQKNPTAFYLCASSTRTAIPQETQYFGPGTRLLVL.

The chain couples TRBV5-1 to TRBJ1-2; TRBD1 matches 10 bases. Germline V gene sequence: CDR1 SGHRS, CDR2 YFSETQ. J gave up 10 bases and V 0 bases, and 12 bases lay outside the gene matches. This CDR3 is 16 amino acids long. The CDR3 reads CASSLGAGTGVYFYTF. CDR3 DNA: TGCGCCAGCAGCTTGGGGGCCGGGACAGGGGTGTACTTCTACACCTTC.

V gene TRBV28 combines with J gene TRBJ2-5, with TRBD2 identical over 9 bases. The CDR3 loop spans 14 amino acids. The germline CDR1 and CDR2 sequences are MDHEN and SYDVKM. V shed 7 bases and J 7 bases; nucleotides not matched to a gene: 10. CDR3 sequence: CASNPRGGVWTQYF. CDR3 nucleotide sequence: TGTGCCAGCAACCCCCGCGGGGGGGTGTGGACCCAGTACTTC.